One sample yielded the 12 T cell receptor beta chains listed below, sequenced in a study of molecular identifiers for immune sequencing clone quantification listed by TCRdb under 2018. Receptors were amplified or captured by PCR. TCRdb records NextSeq 500 as the sequencer. Clones were called with MiXCR by TCRdb after fastp trimmed the public reads at Q25, and only in-frame beta chains were retained. Each record represents a unique CDR3 protein, reported with the most common genes and DNA among its rows. The sample table records some 100,000 distinct CDR3 sequences; 36% of these occur just once. Approximately 3.8% of the sample is in the top ten clones. Sequencing used naive CD8+ T cells from blood, with Jurkat cell RNA spiked in. The cell subset or site label, as the study defines it: FACS-sorted CD8+CD4-CCR7+CD45RA+ naive T cells. Every receptor here comes from a human donor in good health. Some libraries in this study had Jurkat cell RNA spiked in.

In regard to this clonotype: The conserved final phenylalanine or tryptophan is absent from the CDR3, which likely points to a read error. The chain employs TRBV6-2 or TRBV6-3 and TRBJ2-1; 13 bases fit TRBD2. Germline lookup yields CDR1 MNHEY and CDR2 SVGEGT. The CDR3 totals 16 residues. After removal of 7 bases from V and 2 bases from J, the junction contained 5 bases not matched to a gene. CDR3 residues: CASTQLAGGPYNEQFS. DNA of the CDR3: TGTGCCAGCACCCAACTAGCGGGAGGGCCCTACAATGAGCAGTTCTCC.

The V gene is TRBV19, the J gene TRBJ1-3; possible D gene TRBD1, 6 bases. V gave up 6 bases and J gave up 0 bases, with 15 bases separating them. The CDR3 contains 16 residues. Germline assignment: CDR1 LNHDA and CDR2 SQIVND (reference sequence). In DNA form, the CDR3 reads TGTGCCAGTAGGGACCCGGACAGAGGCTCTGGAAACACCATATATTTT. Its translation is CASRDPDRGSGNTIYF. The full variable domain, in which reference TRBV19 and TRBJ1-3 provide the parts outside the CDR3, is DGGITQSPKYLFRKEGQNVTLSCEQNLNHDAMYWYRQDPGQGLRLIYYSQIVNDFQKGDIAEGYSVSREKKESFPLTVTSAQKNPTAFYLCASRDPDRGSGNTIYFGEGSWLTVV.

This clonotype was detected only a few times. The chain employs TRBV12-3 or TRBV12-4 and TRBJ2-3, with a possible D match to TRBD2 (5 bases). V lost 3 bases and J 3 bases, leaving 10 bases between the germline ends. The CDR3 loop spans 14 amino acids. As DNA, the CDR3 is TGTGCCAGCAGTTTGTATCCGGGAACAGATACGCAGTATTTT. Translating gives CASSLYPGTDTQYF.

This sequence joins TRBV6-6 and TRBJ1-4; 7 nucleotides match TRBD1. CDR1 is MNHNY and CDR2 is SVGAGI in the germline V gene (reference sequence). The trim removed 3 bases at V and 2 bases at J, leaving 12 bases unmatched. The CDR3 runs to 18 residues. CDR3 protein: CASSYPATGRVTNEKLFF. The CDR3 region has the DNA TGTGCCAGCAGTTATCCCGCGACAGGGAGGGTCACTAATGAAAAACTGTTTTTT.

At least ten counts were recorded for this clonotype. The V gene is TRBV3-1, the J gene TRBJ1-1, with a possible D match to TRBD1 (5 bases). The germline CDR1 and CDR2 sequences are LGHDT and YNNKEL (reference sequence). The V gene lost 4 bases and the J gene lost 5 bases, with 8 bases spanning the gap. The CDR3 covers 12 residues. The chain's CDR3 is CASSPGQTEAFF. CDR3 in DNA: TGTGCCAGCAGCCCTGGACAAACTGAAGCTTTCTTT.

This clonotype appeared a few times. The chain uses TRBV20-1 and TRBJ2-2, with 7 nucleotides matching TRBD2. J was trimmed by 1 base and V by 0 bases; bases with no gene match: 5. The CDR3 is made up of 16 amino acids. The germline V gene encodes CDR1 DFQATT and CDR2 SNEGSKA (reference sequence). Here the CDR3 reads CSARDRDYVNTGELFF. Written as DNA, the CDR3 is TGCAGTGCTAGAGACCGGGACTATGTGAACACCGGGGAGCTGTTTTTT.

Regarding this clonotype: A much larger clone lies one base from this, so it may be a read error. The V and J genes are TRBV7-9 and TRBJ2-5; no reliable D call. CDR1 and CDR2 from the germline V gene are SEHNR and FQNEAQ (reference sequence). The length of the CDR3 is 12 residues. Trimming stripped 1 base from V and 9 bases from J, with 9 bases between. The CDR3 DNA reads as TGTGCCAGCAGCTTAGTCTTGGAGCCCCAGTACTTC. Protein sequence: CASSLVLEPQYF. Filled out from reference TRBV7-9 and TRBJ2-5, the complete variable domain reads DTGVSQNPRHKITKRGQNVTFRCDPISEHNRLYWYRQTLGQGPEFLTYFQNEAQLEKSRLLSDRFSAERPKGSFSTLEIQRTEQGDSAMYLCASSLVLEPQYFGPGTRLLVL.

The chain joins TRBV9 to TRBJ2-1; TRBD2 might be the D (5 bases). Trimming removed 0 bases from V and 4 bases from J, with 14 bases in between. From germline, CDR1 is SGDLS and CDR2 YYNGEE. The CDR3 is made up of 16 amino acids. CDR3 coding DNA: TGTGCCAGCAGCGTAGATGGTCTAGCAGCTTACAATGAGCAGTTCTTC. Translated: CASSVDGLAAYNEQFF.

The V call is TRBV28, the J call TRBJ2-3; D is unresolved. The CDR3 length is 12 residues. CDR1 MDHEN and CDR2 SYDVKM come from the germline V gene. The germline V and J ends were trimmed by 5 bases and 6 bases, with 9 bases remaining between them. CDR3 sequence (DNA): TGTGCCAGCAGTAGATGGCGGGATACGCAGTATTTT. It is translated as CASSRWRDTQYF.

As to this clonotype: A clone one base away is much larger, so this may be a read error. The gene calls are TRBV9 and TRBJ2-7; D uncertain. The CDR3 runs 12 residues. The germline V and J ends were trimmed by 7 bases and 6 bases, with 14 bases remaining between them. In germline, CDR1 is SGDLS, CDR2 YYNGEE. The CDR3 bases are TGTGCCAGCCGCCCCCGCCCGGGCGAGCAGTACTTC. As protein: CASRPRPGEQYF. The full variable domain, its missing parts supplied by reference TRBV9 and TRBJ2-7, is DSGVTQTPKHLITATGQRVTLRCSPRSGDLSVYWYQQSLDQGLQFLIQYYNGEERAKGNILERFSAQQFPDLHSELNLSSLELGDSALYFCASRPRPGEQYFGPGTRLTVT.

This clonotype was seen ten or more times. This chain uses TRBV4-3 with TRBJ2-7; tentatively, D is TRBD1 (5 bases). The germline V gene encodes CDR1 LGHNA and CDR2 YSLEER. This CDR3 comprises 14 residues. Trimming took off 4 bases at V and 4 bases at J, with 14 bases between the two ends. CDR3 bases: TGCGCCAGCAGCCCAAGGATAAGGGGATACGAGCAGTACTTC. Translating gives CASSPRIRGYEQYF.

The chain employs TRBV4-1 and TRBJ1-1, with unresolved D. Trimming took off 4 bases at V and 3 bases at J, with 12 bases between the two ends. This CDR3 contains 14 residues. Germline values: CDR1 MGHRA, CDR2 YSYEKL. CDR3 DNA sequence: TGCGCCAGCAGCCGGTACGAGTGGGACACTGAAGCTTTCTTT. It translates to CASSRYEWDTEAFF.